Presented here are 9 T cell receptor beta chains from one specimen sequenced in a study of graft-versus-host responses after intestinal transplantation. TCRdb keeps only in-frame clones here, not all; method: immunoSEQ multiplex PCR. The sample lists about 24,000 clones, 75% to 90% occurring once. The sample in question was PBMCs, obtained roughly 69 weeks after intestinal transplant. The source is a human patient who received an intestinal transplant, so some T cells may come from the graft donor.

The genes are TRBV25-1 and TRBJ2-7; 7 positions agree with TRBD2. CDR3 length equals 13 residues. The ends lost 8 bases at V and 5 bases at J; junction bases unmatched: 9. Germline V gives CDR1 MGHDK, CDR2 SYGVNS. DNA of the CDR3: TGTGCCAGCCTAGCGGACCTAGGGAACGAGCAGTACTTC. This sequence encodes CASLADLGNEQYF.

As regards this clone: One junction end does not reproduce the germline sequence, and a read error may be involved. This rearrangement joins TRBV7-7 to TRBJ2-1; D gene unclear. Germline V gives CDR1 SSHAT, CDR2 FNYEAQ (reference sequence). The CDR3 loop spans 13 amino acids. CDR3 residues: CASSFKLNNEQFF. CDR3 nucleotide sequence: TGTGCTAGCAGCTTTAAACTCAACAATGAGCAGTTCTTC.

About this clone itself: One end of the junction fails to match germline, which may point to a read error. The CDR3 reads CASTLCGGPQETQYF. For the CDR3, the DNA is TGTGCCAGCACCTTGTGCGGTGGACCGCAAGAGACCCAGTACTTC. The chain recombines TRBV5-6 with TRBJ2-5; D remains ambiguous. Germline V lookup: CDR1 SGHDT, CDR2 YYEEEE. The CDR3 is 15 amino acids.

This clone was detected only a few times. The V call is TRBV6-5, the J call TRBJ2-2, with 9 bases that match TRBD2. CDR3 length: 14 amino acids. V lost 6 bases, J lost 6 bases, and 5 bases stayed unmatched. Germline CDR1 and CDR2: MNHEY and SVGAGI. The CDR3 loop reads CASRGTSSSGELFF. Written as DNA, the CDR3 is TGTGCCAGCAGAGGGACTAGCTCTTCCGGGGAGCTGTTTTTT.

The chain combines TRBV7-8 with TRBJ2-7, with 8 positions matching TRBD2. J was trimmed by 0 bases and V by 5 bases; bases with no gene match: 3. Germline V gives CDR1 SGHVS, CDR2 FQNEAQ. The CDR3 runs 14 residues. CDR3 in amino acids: CASSKREFSYEQYF. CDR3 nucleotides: TGTGCCAGCAGCAAGCGGGAGTTCTCCTACGAGCAGTACTTC.

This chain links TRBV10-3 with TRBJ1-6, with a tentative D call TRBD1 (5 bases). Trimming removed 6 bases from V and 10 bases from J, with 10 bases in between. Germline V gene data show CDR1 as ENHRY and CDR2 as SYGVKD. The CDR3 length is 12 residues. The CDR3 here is CAIRGGGSPLHF. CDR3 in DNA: TGTGCCATCAGGGGGGGAGGGTCACCCCTCCACTTT.

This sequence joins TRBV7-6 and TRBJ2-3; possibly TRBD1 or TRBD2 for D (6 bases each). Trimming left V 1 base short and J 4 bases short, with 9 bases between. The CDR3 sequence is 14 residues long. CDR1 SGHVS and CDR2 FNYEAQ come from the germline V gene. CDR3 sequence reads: CASSLEGGPDTQYF. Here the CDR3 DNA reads TGTGCCAGCAGCTTAGAGGGGGGACCAGATACGCAGTATTTT.

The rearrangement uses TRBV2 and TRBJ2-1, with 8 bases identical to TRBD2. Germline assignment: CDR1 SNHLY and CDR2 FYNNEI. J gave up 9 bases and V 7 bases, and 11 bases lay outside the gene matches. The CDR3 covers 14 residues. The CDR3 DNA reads TGTGCCAGCAATAGGGCTAGCGGGCTGCTTGAGCAGTTCTTC. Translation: CASNRASGLLEQFF.

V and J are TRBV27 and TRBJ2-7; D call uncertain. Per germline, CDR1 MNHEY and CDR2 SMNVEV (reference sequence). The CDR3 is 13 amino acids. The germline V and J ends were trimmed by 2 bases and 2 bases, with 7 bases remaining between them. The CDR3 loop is CASSLQAAYEQYF. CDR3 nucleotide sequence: TGTGCCAGCAGTTTACAGGCCGCCTACGAGCAGTACTTC.